The 3 T cell receptor beta chains given below trace back to one sample, sequenced in a study of blood T cell repertoires in COVID-19. This table comes from immunoSEQ multiplex PCR, and its TCRdb copy is limited to in-frame clones, with some not included. The sample lists roughly 570,000 clones; about 89% were seen once. Sequenced: peripheral blood. Receptors originate from a woman aged 45-59 years with COVID-19, enrolled during active disease.

The sample holds one count of this clone. Other DNA sequences in this sample translate to the same CDR3. The genes are TRBV19 and TRBJ2-7, with 10 nucleotides matching TRBD1. The CDR3 is 15 residues long. Per the germline V gene, CDR1 is LNHDA and CDR2 is SQIVND (reference sequence). Losses at the gene ends were 5 bases for V and 3 bases for J; bases not matched to a gene: 7. As DNA, the CDR3 is TGTGCCAGTAGTTTCGGACAGGGGGGAAGCTACGAGCAGTACTTC. This gives the protein CASSFGQGGSYEQYF.

The V and J genes are TRBV2 and TRBJ2-7; maybe TRBD1 (5 bases). This CDR3 region has 14 residues. Trimming pared 6 bases from V and 0 bases from J, leaving 12 bases between. The germline V gene has CDR1 SNHLY and CDR2 FYNNEI. CDR3 DNA: TGTGCCAGCAGGGATGACAGCCGCTCCTACGAGCAGTACTTC. Translated, it gives CASRDDSRSYEQYF.

The rearrangement uses TRBV2 and TRBJ2-7, with D unresolved. This CDR3 contains 12 residues. Germline CDR1 is SNHLY and CDR2 is FYNNEI. Trimming cost V 8 bases and J 2 bases, with 10 bases left between them. The CDR3 loop is CASDNGAYEQYF. CDR3 coding DNA: TGTGCCAGCGATAACGGAGCCTACGAGCAGTACTTC.